The 2 T cell receptor beta chains reported below all come from one sample, sequenced in a study of T cell responses to AZD1222 COVID-19 vaccine. Libraries were prepared by immunoSEQ multiplex PCR; TCRdb keeps only in-frame clonotypes and omits some of them. The data hold 200,000 or so clones, with approximately 92% observed a single time. Here the sequenced sample was peripheral blood, taken on day 0 of AZD1222 vaccination. The source is an adult in good health.

This chain connects TRBV30 to TRBJ1-1; 7 positions agree with TRBD1. J gave up 2 bases and V 1 base, and 7 bases lay outside the gene matches. Germline values: CDR1 GTSNPN, CDR2 SVGIG (reference sequence). This CDR3 region has 15 residues. The CDR3 region is CAWSAVGQSNTEAFF. The CDR3 region has the DNA TGTGCCTGGAGTGCCGTGGGACAGTCAAACACTGAAGCTTTCTTT.

The V gene is TRBV7-2, the J gene TRBJ2-2, with 8 bases that match TRBD1. The V gene's germline CDR1 is SGHTA and CDR2 FQGNSA. Trimming took 0 bases from V and 4 from J; bases not matched to a gene: 7. This CDR3 is 17 amino acids long. This chain's CDR3 is CASSLASPGGGTGELFF. The DNA for the CDR3 is TGTGCCAGCAGCTTAGCGAGCCCAGGGGGCGGCACCGGGGAGCTGTTTTTT. Variable domain in full (rest from reference TRBV7-2 and TRBJ2-2): GAGVSQSPSNKVTEKGKDVELRCDPISGHTALYWYRQSLGQGLEFLIYFQGNSAPDKSGLPSDRFSAERTGGSVSTLTIQRTQQEDSAVYLCASSLASPGGGTGELFFGEGSRLTVL.